The 27 T cell receptor beta chains in this list originate from one sample, sequenced in a study of identical twins. TCRdb used MiXCR to reprocess the 5' RACE reads, holding one entry per CDR3 protein. Here the sample spans 450,000 or so distinct CDR3 sequences, less than 20% being singletons. The sequenced sample consisted of naive T cells sorted from blood. These receptors all stem from a man aged 50-59 years in good health.

This chain uses TRBV18 with TRBJ2-7; 9 bases agree with TRBD2. Trimming removed 1 base from V and 6 bases from J; junction bases left unmatched: 1. Germline V gene data show CDR1 as KGHSH and CDR2 as LQKENI. The CDR3 extends over 13 amino acids. The CDR3 coding sequence is TGTGCCAGCTCACCACTAGCGGGAGCCGAGCAGTACTTC. Its protein product is CASSPLAGAEQYF.

This clonotype was counted ten times or more. The chain uses TRBV5-1 and TRBJ2-5; TRBD2 agrees at 14 bases. The CDR3 totals 17 residues. Germline values: CDR1 SGHRS, CDR2 YFSETQ. The J segment lost 5 bases and the V segment lost 4 bases, leaving 10 bases of the junction unmatched. This chain's CDR3 is CASSRPGLAGASETQYF. The CDR3 coding sequence is TGCGCCAGCAGCCGTCCGGGACTAGCGGGAGCGAGCGAGACCCAGTACTTC.

This chain uses TRBV4-3 with TRBJ2-2, with unresolved D. The CDR3 has 19 residues. The germline gives CDR1 LGHNA, CDR2 YSLEER. V lost 0 bases to trimming and J lost 2 bases, with 19 bases between them. The CDR3 coding sequence is TGCGCCAGCAGCCAAGAACTGCGAAGAGGAAGACCAAACACCGGGGAGCTGTTTTTT. It translates to CASSQELRRGRPNTGELFF.

Only a few counts were recorded for this clonotype. CDR3 in DNA: TGCAGTGCTATCCTGGCGGACCCTCGGAACGAGCAGTACTTC. This translates into CSAILADPRNEQYF. This chain connects TRBV20-1 to TRBJ2-7; the D is unclear. From germline, CDR1 is DFQATT and CDR2 SNEGSKA (reference sequence). V gave up 4 bases and J gave up 5 bases, with 18 bases separating them. The CDR3 sequence is 14 residues long.

This clonotype occurred a few times. This sequence joins TRBV10-3 and TRBJ2-7; D possibly matches TRBD1 or TRBD2 (5 bases each). Trimming took 2 bases from V and 4 from J, leaving 15 bases between them. CDR3 length: 15 residues. Germline assignment: CDR1 ENHRY and CDR2 SYGVKD. The CDR3 region is CAISETTGGEYEQYF. CDR3 DNA: TGTGCCATCAGTGAGACGACTGGGGGTGAATACGAGCAGTACTTC.

J is TRBJ2-1 and V is TRBV6-5, with D uncertain. Per germline, CDR1 MNHEY and CDR2 SVGAGI. The CDR3 sequence is 13 residues long. V was pared by 3 bases and J by 5 bases, with 8 bases between. The CDR3 loop is CASSYKLNNEQFF. In DNA form, the CDR3 reads TGTGCCAGCAGTTATAAACTAAACAATGAGCAGTTCTTC.

This clonotype was recorded many times. The rearrangement joins TRBV20-1 to TRBJ1-2; tentatively, D is TRBD1 (6 bases). Trimming took off 2 bases at V and 4 bases at J, with 23 bases between the two ends. The CDR3 sequence is 17 residues long. Germline lookup yields CDR1 DFQATT and CDR2 SNEGSKA (reference sequence). CDR3 residues: CSARSPPRTETFYGYTF. Written as DNA, the CDR3 is TGCAGTGCTAGATCCCCACCGCGGACAGAAACCTTCTATGGCTACACCTTC.

The V call is TRBV30, the J call TRBJ1-2, with 9 positions matching TRBD1. J lost 8 bases, V lost 3 bases, and 7 bases had no gene match. The CDR3 is 13 residues long. Germline CDR1 and CDR2: GTSNPN and SVGIG (reference sequence). The CDR3 DNA follows: TGTGCCTGGAGCGGGACAGGGTACGGCGGCTACACCTTC. Its protein product is CAWSGTGYGGYTF.

V usage is TRBV5-1 and J usage is TRBJ1-2; D remains unclear. V shed 0 bases and J shed 8 bases, with 11 bases lying between them. The CDR3 loop spans 13 amino acids. Germline CDR1 and CDR2: SGHRS and YFSETQ. The CDR3 loop is CASSLVDFKGYTF. DNA for the CDR3: TGCGCCAGCAGCTTGGTGGATTTTAAGGGCTACACCTTC.

This clonotype showed up just a few times. The chain recombines TRBV5-1 with TRBJ2-1, with 7 bases lining up with TRBD1. Trimming took 1 base from V and 7 from J; bases not matched to a gene: 5. This CDR3 has 14 amino acids. The germline V gene encodes CDR1 SGHRS and CDR2 YFSETQ. In nucleotides, the CDR3 is TGCGCCAGCAGCTTGACTAGGGGGCTAAATGAGCAGTTCTTC. Translated, it gives CASSLTRGLNEQFF.

This clonotype was observed many times. The CDR3 protein is CASSFSGVTPYEQYF. CDR3 sequence (DNA): TGTGCCAGCAGCTTCTCAGGGGTTACCCCCTACGAGCAGTACTTC. This chain joins TRBV5-5 and TRBJ2-7; D is possibly TRBD1 (6 bases). Trimming cost V 2 bases and J 2 bases, with 14 bases left between them. In germline, CDR1 is SGHKS, CDR2 YYEKEE (reference sequence). The CDR3 totals 15 residues. The full variable domain, its missing parts supplied by reference TRBV5-5 and TRBJ2-7, is DAGVTQSPTHLIKTRGQQVTLRCSPISGHKSVSWYQQVLGQGPQFIFQYYEKEERGRGNFPDRFSARQFPNYSSELNVNALLLGDSALYLCASSFSGVTPYEQYFGPGTRLTVT.

The V and J genes are TRBV27 and TRBJ2-3; the D call may be TRBD1 or TRBD2 (5 bases each). CDR1 is MNHEY and CDR2 is SMNVEV in the germline V gene (reference sequence). The ends were cut back, 6 bases at V and 5 bases at J, with 12 bases in the middle. This CDR3 has 13 amino acids. DNA for the CDR3: TGTGCCAGCAGAGCCGGGGCCCTAGATACGCAGTATTTT. Residues: CASRAGALDTQYF.

This clonotype showed up just a few times. V is TRBV5-1 and J is TRBJ2-3; a weak D match, TRBD1 (6 bases). V shed 5 bases and J shed 0 bases, with 16 bases lying between them. This CDR3 is 16 amino acids long. CDR1 and CDR2 from the germline V gene are SGHRS and YFSETQ. The CDR3 loop reads CASRFNRDISTDTQYF. CDR3 bases: TGCGCCAGCAGATTTAACCGGGACATTAGCACAGATACGCAGTATTTT.

This clonotype has at least ten counts. The genes are TRBV4-3 and TRBJ1-1; D possibly corresponds to TRBD1 (5 bases). CDR1 LGHNA and CDR2 YSLEER come from the germline V gene. The CDR3 extends over 14 amino acids. Trimming took off 1 base at V and 5 bases at J, with 11 bases between the two ends. Written as DNA, the CDR3 is TGCGCCAGCAGCCAAGGGTGGCAGGGAACTGAAGCTTTCTTT. The encoded protein is CASSQGWQGTEAFF.

The sample holds a few counts of this clonotype. The chain carries TRBV12-3 or TRBV12-4 and TRBJ2-7; D remains unclear. V gave up 3 bases and J gave up 5 bases, with 14 bases separating them. This CDR3 spans 14 amino acids. In nucleotides, the CDR3 is TGTGCCAGCAGTTTCGGGCTAGAAGCGAACGAGCAGTACTTC. Encoded protein: CASSFGLEANEQYF.

The V call is TRBV20-1, the J call TRBJ2-2; D is perhaps TRBD1 (6 bases). This CDR3 region has 13 residues. The V end lost 0 bases, the J end lost 7 bases, and 9 bases lay between the germline ends. Germline V gives CDR1 DFQATT, CDR2 SNEGSKA (reference sequence). CDR3 residues: CSAREAGDGELFF. DNA of the CDR3: TGCAGTGCTAGAGAGGCAGGGGACGGGGAGCTGTTTTTT.

The V and J genes are TRBV20-1 and TRBJ1-1; D remains ambiguous. The CDR3 runs to 12 residues. From germline, CDR1 is DFQATT and CDR2 SNEGSKA (reference sequence). Trimming pared 6 bases from V and 4 bases from J, leaving 12 bases between. The CDR3 is CSALKEVTEAFF. CDR3 DNA: TGCAGTGCGCTGAAAGAGGTCACTGAAGCTTTCTTT.

This clonotype was seen just once. The chain has TRBV7-9 and TRBJ1-2, with a tentative D call TRBD1 (5 bases). In germline, CDR1 is SEHNR, CDR2 FQNEAQ (reference sequence). CDR3 length: 12 amino acids. Deletions cut 2 bases from V and 6 bases from J, with 7 bases between. The CDR3 DNA is TGTGCCAGCAGCTTAAAAGGGGATGGCTACACCTTC. It yields the protein CASSLKGDGYTF.

This clonotype was recorded many times. The rearrangement uses TRBV12-3 or TRBV12-4 and TRBJ1-5; D unresolved. The CDR3 is 14 amino acids. V lost 2 bases to trimming and J lost 6 bases, with 11 bases between them. CDR3 region: CASSLTEAAQPQHF. CDR3 coding DNA: TGTGCCAGCAGTTTAACTGAGGCGGCTCAGCCCCAGCATTTT.

J is TRBJ2-2 and V is TRBV3-1, with D hard to call. V shed 6 bases and J shed 3 bases, with 8 bases lying between them. There are 13 residues in the CDR3. CDR1 and CDR2 from the germline V gene are LGHDT and YNNKEL (reference sequence). CDR3 sequence reads: CASRNPYTGELFF. CDR3 coding DNA: TGTGCCAGCAGAAACCCCTACACCGGGGAGCTGTTTTTT.

A few counts support this clonotype. V is TRBV6-2 or TRBV6-3 and J is TRBJ2-7; D is undetermined. In germline, CDR1 is MNHEY, CDR2 SVGEGT. Trimming removed 5 bases at V and 7 bases at J, with 24 bases between. This CDR3 spans 16 amino acids. CDR3 DNA: TGTGCCAGCAGTAGTTACGGGTTTGTCGCGGATGGGGAGCAGTACTTC. The encoded protein is CASSSYGFVADGEQYF.

This clonotype came up many times. The chain is built from TRBV7-6 and TRBJ2-3; D not resolved. This CDR3 is built from 13 residues. V was cut by 5 bases and J by 5 bases, with 11 bases left in between. Looked up from germline, CDR1 is SGHVS and CDR2 is FNYEAQ. Here the CDR3 DNA reads TGTGCCAGCAGCCCCAGCTGGGGAGATACGCAGTATTTT. Translating it yields CASSPSWGDTQYF.

This clonotype has just one count. The rearrangement joins TRBV6-1 to TRBJ2-7, with a weak D call TRBD2 (6 bases). Per germline, CDR1 MNHNS and CDR2 SASEGT. Trimming left V 3 bases short and J 2 bases short, with 11 bases between. The length of the CDR3 is 14 residues. This CDR3 reads CASSDPGRTYEQYF. The CDR3 region has the DNA TGTGCCAGCAGTGACCCCGGGAGAACCTACGAGCAGTACTTC.

The V and J genes are TRBV30 and TRBJ2-1, with D tentatively TRBD2 (5 bases). Germline V gene lookup returns CDR1 GTSNPN and CDR2 SVGIG (reference sequence). The V and J ends lost 4 bases and 10 bases respectively, with 8 bases between them. The CDR3 contains 10 residues. This chain's CDR3 is CAWNGLEQFF. For the CDR3, the DNA is TGTGCCTGGAATGGACTGGAGCAGTTCTTC.

This chain uses TRBV7-3 with TRBJ2-7; tentatively, D is TRBD2 (6 bases). The V end lost 5 bases, the J end lost 6 bases, and 14 bases lay between the germline ends. CDR1 is SGHTA and CDR2 is FQGTGA in the germline V gene. This CDR3 contains 13 residues. The CDR3 loop is CASSTSSATEQYF. The CDR3 region has the DNA TGTGCCAGCAGCACCTCTAGCGCTACCGAGCAGTACTTC.

This chain uses TRBV30 with TRBJ1-2; D might be TRBD1 (6 bases). The germline V gene has CDR1 GTSNPN and CDR2 SVGIG (reference sequence). V was shortened by 2 bases and J by 8 bases, with 15 bases between the two germline ends. The CDR3 covers 13 residues. The CDR3 bases are TGTGCCTGGAGTCGAGGACAGCCTCGGGGCTACACCTTC. Encoded protein: CAWSRGQPRGYTF. The full variable domain, with the rest looked up from reference TRBV30 and TRBJ1-2, is SQTIHQWPATLVQPVGSPLSLECTVEGTSNPNLYWYRQAAGRGLQLLFYSVGIGQISSEVPQNLSASRPQDRQFILSSKKLLLSDSGFYLCAWSRGQPRGYTFGSGTRLTVV.

This clonotype was found many times. This chain links TRBV11-2 with TRBJ2-5, with D possibly being TRBD2 (6 bases). Trimming left V 1 base short and J 5 bases short, with 8 bases between. Germline CDR1 is SGHAT and CDR2 is FQNNGV. The CDR3 spans 13 residues. The CDR3 protein is CASSLGRGETQYF. CDR3 DNA: TGTGCCAGCAGCTTAGGACGGGGGGAGACCCAGTACTTC.